A selection of T cell receptor beta chains follows, all from one sample in a study of post-analysis software for immune sequencing data. In TCRdb, the PCR reads were re-called with MiXCR into one record per CDR3 protein. This repertoire shows some 690,000 distinct CDR3 sequences, about 32% found once; its top ten account for about 0.5%. Sequenced material: blood. The receptors were sampled from a girl under 18 with multiple sclerosis. Each CDR3 is given with its conserved first and last residue. A D gene is named only where the DNA matches it firmly. Only some rows state a clone size, as once, few, many or a class for expanded clones.

D gene,J gene,clone size,V gene,CDR3 protein,CDR3 DNA
.,TRBJ1-4,.,TRBV6-5,CASSPGILGEKLFF,TGTGCCAGCAGTCCCGGGATCTTGGGCGAAAAACTGTTTTTT
.,TRBJ1-1,.,TRBV5-1,CASSDRPGSPLEAFF,TGCGCCAGCAGCGACAGACCAGGGTCTCCCCTTGAAGCTTTCTTT
.,TRBJ2-1,.,TRBV7-7,CASSLGKGSEQFF,TGTGCTAGCAGCTTAGGTAAAGGGAGTGAGCAGTTCTTC
.,TRBJ1-2,few,TRBV15,CATSREITAYGYTF,TGTGCCACCAGCAGAGAGATAACAGCCTATGGCTACACCTTC
.,TRBJ1-5,.,TRBV20-1,CRAIKGNQPQHF,TGCAGGGCTATAAAGGGGAATCAGCCCCAGCATTTT
TRBD2,TRBJ2-1,.,TRBV7-9,CASSFPLAVTYNEQFF,TGTGCCAGCAGCTTCCCCCTAGCGGTAACCTACAATGAGCAGTTCTTC
TRBD2,TRBJ2-4,.,TRBV7-2,CASSLEGLAGGLGKNIQYF,TGTGCCAGCAGCTTAGAAGGGTTAGCGGGAGGGCTGGGCAAAAACATTCAGTACTTC
.,TRBJ2-6,few,TRBV29-1,CSVEARPGSRSGANVLTF,TGCAGCGTTGAAGCCCGGCCCGGCAGTCGCTCTGGGGCCAACGTCCTGACTTTC
.,TRBJ2-7,.,TRBV20-1,CSAAMRSYEQYF,TGCAGTGCAGCGATGCGGTCCTACGAGCAGTACTTC
TRBD1,TRBJ1-1,.,TRBV29-1,CSGTGAGGTEAFF,TGCAGCGGGACAGGGGCCGGGGGAACTGAAGCTTTCTTT
.,TRBJ2-4,.,TRBV12-3/TRBV12-4,CASSPRTTGIPKNIQYF,TGTGCCAGCAGTCCACGGACCACAGGGATCCCCAAAAACATTCAGTACTTC
.,TRBJ1-2,.,TRBV29-1,CSVVISGGYGYTF,TGCAGCGTTGTTATATCGGGGGGCTATGGCTACACCTTC
.,TRBJ1-1,.,TRBV6-1,CASSFIGREAFF,TGTGCCAGCTCTTTTATCGGGCGTGAAGCTTTCTTT
.,TRBJ1-2,few,TRBV29-1,CSVDSSLGYTF,TGCAGCGTTGACAGCAGTCTCGGCTACACCTTC
.,TRBJ2-1,.,TRBV28,CASSLSVLLGGGRNEQFF,TGTGCCAGCAGTTTATCTGTCTTGCTAGGGGGGGGACGCAATGAGCAGTTCTTC
TRBD2,TRBJ2-1,many,TRBV6-5,CASSYGWLAAYNEQFF,TGTGCCAGCAGTTACGGCTGGCTAGCGGCCTACAATGAGCAGTTCTTC
.,TRBJ2-3,many,TRBV29-1,CSVLGADTQYF,TGCAGCGTTCTCGGTGCGGATACGCAGTATTTT
.,TRBJ2-7,once,TRBV28,CASGLVGSEQYF,TGTGCCTCCGGACTCGTGGGGTCCGAGCAGTACTTC
TRBD1,TRBJ1-6,many,TRBV12-3/TRBV12-4,CASSLTGGYSPLHF,TGTGCCAGCAGTTTGACAGGGGGCTATTCACCCCTCCACTTT
TRBD1,TRBJ2-7,many,TRBV28,CASSLMGQGAYEQYF,TGTGCCAGCAGTTTAATGGGACAGGGGGCCTACGAGCAGTACTTC
.,TRBJ1-5,many,TRBV5-1,CASSFNSNQPQHF,TGTGCCAGCAGTTTCAATAGCAATCAGCCCCAGCATTTT
.,TRBJ2-5,.,TRBV5-8,CASSLIQGLSPYF,TGTGCCAGCAGCTTGATCCAGGGATTGAGTCCGTACTTC
TRBD2,TRBJ2-5,few,TRBV20-1,CSARAVYGLAEETQYF,TGCAGTGCTAGAGCAGTTTATGGACTAGCGGAAGAGACCCAGTACTTC
.,TRBJ1-2,.,TRBV20-1,CSARGEPNYGYTF,TGCAGTGCTAGAGGGGAACCTAACTATGGCTACACCTTC
.,TRBJ2-1,few,TRBV5-1,CASSRSGGRSYNEQFF,TGCGCCAGCAGCCGGTCCGGGGGGCGCTCCTACAATGAGCAGTTCTTC
.,TRBJ2-7,few,TRBV10-3,CAITRGAASYEQYF,TGTGCCATTACTAGGGGAGCGGCCTCCTACGAGCAGTACTTC
.,TRBJ2-1,few,TRBV12-3/TRBV12-4,CASSLVPGFGEQFF,TGTGCCAGCAGCTTGGTGCCGGGGTTTGGTGAGCAGTTCTTC
.,TRBJ1-2,.,TRBV10-3,CAVSESRILYGYTF,TGTGCCGTCAGTGAGTCCCGGATCCTCTATGGCTACACCTTC
TRBD1,TRBJ1-1,few,TRBV5-5,CASSWTWDRGVTEAFF,TGTGCCAGCAGCTGGACCTGGGACAGGGGTGTTACTGAAGCTTTCTTT
.,TRBJ2-6,.,TRBV29-1,CSVDSSPSGANVRTF,TGCAGCGTTGATTCCAGCCCGTCTGGGGCCAACGTCCGGACTTTC
TRBD1,TRBJ1-1,.,TRBV12-3/TRBV12-4,CASRPDRGTEAFF,TGTGCCAGCAGACCGGACAGGGGCACTGAAGCTTTCTTT
TRBD1,TRBJ2-2,.,TRBV4-1,CASSTRDRAYIGELFF,TGCGCCAGCAGCACCCGGGACAGGGCGTATATCGGGGAGCTGTTTTTT
.,TRBJ2-3,few,TRBV29-1,CSVGLGARGTQYF,TGCAGCGTTGGTTTGGGGGCCCGGGGTACGCAGTATTTT
.,TRBJ1-5,few,TRBV6-1,CASSDVGQPQHF,TGTGCCAGCAGTGATGTGGGTCAGCCCCAGCATTTT
.,TRBJ2-5,few,TRBV7-6,CASSSPTGREETQYF,TGTGCCAGCAGCTCCCCGACAGGGAGGGAGGAGACCCAGTACTTC
TRBD1,TRBJ2-5,.,TRBV5-6,CASSSRGKETQYF,TGTGCCAGCAGCTCCAGGGGGAAAGAGACCCAGTACTTC
.,TRBJ2-3,few,TRBV6-6,CASSWGLRTDTQYF,TGTGCCAGCAGTTGGGGACTTCGCACAGATACGCAGTATTTT
.,TRBJ2-3,.,TRBV5-1,CASSLVTPGDTQYF,TGCGCCAGCAGCTTGGTGACTCCTGGGGATACGCAGTATTTT
.,TRBJ2-5,many,TRBV15,CATDLGETQYF,TGTGCCACCGACCTAGGAGAGACCCAGTACTTC
.,TRBJ2-1,once,TRBV29-1,CSVTGLAYFNEQFF,TGCAGCGTCACTGGGCTAGCTTATTTCAATGAGCAGTTCTTC
.,TRBJ2-3,.,TRBV11-2,CASSLFGGSSTDTQYF,TGTGCCAGCAGCTTATTCGGCGGAAGTAGCACAGATACGCAGTATTTT
TRBD1,TRBJ1-2,few,TRBV12-3/TRBV12-4,CASSKQRTGDNYGYTF,TGTGCCAGCAGTAAACAGCGGACAGGAGACAACTATGGCTACACCTTC
.,TRBJ2-1,.,TRBV20-1,CSAKDALEQFF,TGCAGTGCTAAGGACGCCCTCGAGCAGTTCTTC
.,TRBJ2-1,.,TRBV20-1,CSARTGAGSYNEQFF,TGCAGTGCTAGAACCGGGGCCGGGTCCTACAATGAGCAGTTCTTC
TRBD2,TRBJ2-7,.,TRBV5-1,CASSLSGRAPYNEQYF,TGCGCCAGCAGCTTAAGCGGGAGGGCCCCGTACAATGAGCAGTACTTC
.,TRBJ1-1,.,TRBV29-1,CSVPGQINTEAFF,TGCAGCGTACCCGGACAGATAAACACTGAAGCTTTCTTT
.,TRBJ2-2,.,TRBV20-1,CSARGWTGNTGELFF,TGCAGTGCTAGAGGTTGGACTGGAAACACCGGGGAGCTGTTTTTT
TRBD2,TRBJ2-1,.,TRBV20-1,CSARVWGGGPGNEQFF,TGCAGTGCTAGAGTTTGGGGCGGGGGTCCTGGCAATGAGCAGTTCTTC